This passage covers 16 T cell receptor beta chains from one sample sequenced in a study of CD8 T cells in ankylosing spondylitis. TCRdb processed the 5' RACE reads anew with MiXCR; each CDR3 protein has one entry. The sample records roughly 190,000 distinct CDR3 sequences, about 13% being singletons. The source material was blood, either unsorted or a sorted T cell fraction (not recorded which). Source of these receptors: a male donor with ankylosing spondylitis or in good health (not recorded which).

This clonotype was counted only a few times. The chain is built from TRBV6-5 and TRBJ2-7, with 7 bases aligning to TRBD2. The V gene end was trimmed by 2 bases and the J gene end by 5 bases; junction bases not matched to a gene: 6. There are 14 residues in the CDR3. Germline V lookup: CDR1 MNHEY, CDR2 SVGAGI. Here the CDR3 reads CASSYGAGENEQYF. CDR3 nucleotide sequence: TGTGCCAGCAGTTACGGCGCGGGAGAGAACGAGCAGTACTTC.

This chain links TRBV7-9 with TRBJ2-2; D not certain. V was clipped by 11 bases and J by 1 base, with 14 bases between them. Germline CDR1 SEHNR, CDR2 FQNEAQ (reference sequence). CDR3 length: 14 amino acids. CDR3 region: CAAEGRENTGELFF. The DNA for the CDR3 is TGTGCCGCCGAAGGCCGAGAGAACACCGGGGAGCTGTTTTTT.

The sample holds a few counts of this clonotype. CDR3 region: CASSQIGGNQPQHF. The DNA of the CDR3 is TGCGCCAGCAGCCAAATAGGGGGAAATCAGCCCCAGCATTTT. The rearrangement links TRBV4-1 to TRBJ1-5; possible D gene TRBD1, 6 bases. CDR3 length equals 14 residues. V was trimmed by 2 bases and J by 4 bases, leaving 9 bases between them. Germline CDR1 and CDR2: MGHRA and YSYEKL.

This clonotype was seen only a few times. The rearrangement links TRBV6-5 to TRBJ1-2, with 10 bases identical to TRBD1. CDR1 MNHEY and CDR2 SVGAGI come from the germline V gene. The J segment lost 5 bases and the V segment lost 2 bases, leaving 11 bases of the junction unmatched. The CDR3 is 17 residues long. This CDR3 is CASSYAKMGQGMYGYTF. The CDR3 DNA is TGTGCCAGCAGTTACGCTAAAATGGGACAGGGGATGTATGGCTACACCTTC.

The J gene is TRBJ2-1, the V gene TRBV19; 10 bases are a match to TRBD2. Germline V gene lookup returns CDR1 LNHDA and CDR2 SQIVND (reference sequence). The CDR3 spans 17 residues. With 0 bases clipped from V and 2 bases from J, the junction kept 4 bases outside the gene matches. CDR3 residues: CASSIDSGRSPYNEQFF. CDR3 nucleotides: TGTGCCAGTAGTATAGATAGCGGGAGGTCCCCCTACAATGAGCAGTTCTTC.

This clonotype was counted a few times. The rearrangement joins TRBV7-6 to TRBJ2-7; 8 bases agree with TRBD2. Germline V gives CDR1 SGHVS, CDR2 FNYEAQ. V lost 6 bases and J lost 5; bases outside the gene matches: 9. This CDR3 region has 14 residues. CDR3 sequence: CASSPGLEFDEQYF. The DNA for the CDR3 is TGTGCCAGCAGTCCGGGACTAGAATTCGACGAGCAGTACTTC.

The chain employs TRBV13 and TRBJ2-2; TRBD1 matches at 10 bases. Germline V gives CDR1 PRHDT, CDR2 FYEKMQ (reference sequence). V dropped 4 bases and J dropped 6; count of bases not matched to a gene: 2. This CDR3 is 14 amino acids long. CDR3 bases: TGTGCCAGCAGCTGGGGACAGGGGTCCGGGGAGCTGTTTTTT. Encoded protein: CASSWGQGSGELFF.

The sample holds a few counts of this clonotype. The V call is TRBV5-6, the J call TRBJ2-3, with 10 positions matching TRBD2. The J segment lost 4 bases and the V segment lost 3 bases, leaving 11 bases of the junction unmatched. This CDR3 has 17 residues. The germline gives CDR1 SGHDT, CDR2 YYEEEE. CDR3 DNA sequence: TGTGCCAGCAGCTCTAGCGGGAGCCCTGCGCAGGCAGATACGCAGTATTTT. Protein: CASSSSGSPAQADTQYF.

This clonotype was seen many times. The chain combines TRBV5-1 with TRBJ1-1, with D perhaps matching TRBD1 (6 bases). CDR3 length: 15 amino acids. Germline loops: CDR1 SGHRS, CDR2 YFSETQ. The V end was cut by 4 bases, the J end by 1 base, with 14 bases between. CDR3: CASSLGMDRNTEAFF. CDR3 nucleotide sequence: TGCGCCAGCAGCCTAGGGATGGACAGGAACACTGAAGCTTTCTTT.

In this sample, this clonotype turned up many times. V gene TRBV12-3 or TRBV12-4 combines with J gene TRBJ2-6; a weak D match, TRBD2 (5 bases). Trimming cost V 1 base and J 4 bases, with 11 bases left between them. This CDR3 has 16 residues. The CDR3 coding sequence is TGTGCCAGCAGTTTAGTCCTTGAGGGCGGGGCCAACGTCCTGACTTTC. It codes for CASSLVLEGGANVLTF.

This chain uses TRBV30 with TRBJ1-1, with D unresolved. The V gene's germline CDR1 is GTSNPN and CDR2 SVGIG (reference sequence). This CDR3 comprises 14 residues. Between the trimmed V and J ends, which lost 1 base and 5 bases, there was a span of 14 bases. This CDR3 is CAWSAVSTRTEAFF. The CDR3, as DNA: TGTGCCTGGAGTGCCGTCTCAACAAGGACTGAAGCTTTCTTT.

The CDR3 DNA is TGTGCCAGCAGTCTGTACCCGGGGGCCTTGAACACTGAAGCTTTCTTT. It yields the protein CASSLYPGALNTEAFF. This chain uses TRBV27 with TRBJ1-1; maybe TRBD1 (6 bases). V lost 5 bases and J 0 bases, leaving 16 bases between the germline ends. This CDR3 spans 16 amino acids. Looked up from germline, CDR1 is MNHEY and CDR2 is SMNVEV (reference sequence).

V usage is TRBV20-1 and J usage is TRBJ2-1; 10 bases align to TRBD2. Germline-derived CDR1 and CDR2 are DFQATT and SNEGSKA (reference sequence). The CDR3 loop spans 14 amino acids. The junction had 8 bases not matched to a gene; V was cut back by 5 bases and J by 7 bases. In DNA form, the CDR3 reads TGCAGTGCTCTTGAACTAGCGGGACGGAATGAGCAGTTCTTC. Its protein is CSALELAGRNEQFF.

There are a few counts of this clonotype. V and J are TRBV4-1 and TRBJ2-7, with D hard to call. This CDR3 region has 13 residues. V dropped 1 base and J dropped 2 bases, with 6 bases sitting between them. The V gene's germline CDR1 is MGHRA and CDR2 YSYEKL. The CDR3 nucleotides read TGCGCCAGCAGCCAAGGGACCACCTACGAGCAGTACTTC. Its protein is CASSQGTTYEQYF.

This rearrangement joins TRBV6-4 to TRBJ2-1, with 11 bases lining up with TRBD2. The CDR3 extends over 16 amino acids. Germline CDR1 and CDR2: MRHNA and SNTAGT. V dropped 5 bases and J dropped 2; count of bases not matched to a gene: 5. CDR3 DNA: TGTGCCAGCAGTCTTCTAGCGGGGGGTACCTACAATGAGCAGTTCTTC. Amino acid sequence: CASSLLAGGTYNEQFF.

In this sample, this clonotype turned up a few times. This sequence joins TRBV6-2 or TRBV6-3 and TRBJ2-7, with D possibly matching TRBD1 (5 bases). This CDR3 contains 13 residues. V was clipped by 6 bases and J by 0 bases, with 9 bases between them. Looked up from germline, CDR1 is MNHEY and CDR2 is SVGEGT. The CDR3 DNA follows: TGTGCCAGCAGACTGACAGACTCCTACGAGCAGTACTTC. Protein sequence: CASRLTDSYEQYF.